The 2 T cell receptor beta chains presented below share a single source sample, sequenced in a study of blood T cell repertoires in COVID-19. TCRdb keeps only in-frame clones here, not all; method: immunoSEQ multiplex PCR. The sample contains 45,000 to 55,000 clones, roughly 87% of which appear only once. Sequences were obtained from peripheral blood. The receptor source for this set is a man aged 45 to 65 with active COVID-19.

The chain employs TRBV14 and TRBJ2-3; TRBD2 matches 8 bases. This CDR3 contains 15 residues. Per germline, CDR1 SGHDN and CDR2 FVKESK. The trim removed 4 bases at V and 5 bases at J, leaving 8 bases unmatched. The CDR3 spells CASSRRAGGRDTQYF. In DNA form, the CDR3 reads TGTGCCAGCAGCCGTCGGGCGGGGGGCAGAGATACGCAGTATTTT.

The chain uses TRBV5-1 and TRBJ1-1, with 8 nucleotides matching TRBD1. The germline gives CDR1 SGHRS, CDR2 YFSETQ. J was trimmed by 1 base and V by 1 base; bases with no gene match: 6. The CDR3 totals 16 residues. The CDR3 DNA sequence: TGCGCCAGCAGCTTGTTCATCGGGACAGGGAACACTGAAGCTTTCTTT. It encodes CASSLFIGTGNTEAFF.